The 23 T cell receptor beta chains in this list originate from one sample, sequenced in a study of T cell responses to AZD1222 COVID-19 vaccine (dated by TCRdb to 2020 to 2023). Library preparation was by the immunoSEQ multiplex PCR assay. TCRdb limited this immuneACCESS table to in-frame rearrangements with V and J called. A share of clones is missing; checked studies link under half to unresolved V genes, and the rest is unexplained. Present in this sample are 15,000 or so clones, 70% to 85% of which were seen just once. 39% of the sample belongs to the ten largest clones. The label giving this sample's time point can be read as: about 28 days (+/-7) after the second vaccine dose. The starting material was peripheral blood, obtained 28 days after the second AZD1222 dose. The receptor source for this set is an adult who received the AZD1222 COVID-19 vaccine.

This sequence joins TRBV19 and TRBJ2-2; the D gene is possibly TRBD2 (5 bases). V shed 1 base and J shed 7 bases, with 7 bases lying between them. CDR3 size: 13 residues. The germline gives CDR1 LNHDA, CDR2 SQIVND (reference sequence). CDR3 DNA: TGTGCCAGTAGTATAGCGGGGTACGGGGAGCTGTTTTTT. Translating it yields CASSIAGYGELFF. The variable domain in full, with the rest retrieved from reference TRBV19 and TRBJ2-2, is DGGITQSPKYLFRKEGQNVTLSCEQNLNHDAMYWYRQDPGQGLRLIYYSQIVNDFQKGDIAEGYSVSREKKESFPLTVTSAQKNPTAFYLCASSIAGYGELFFGEGSRLTVL.

This clone was picked up one time. This rearrangement joins TRBV19 to TRBJ2-7, with 7 bases fitting TRBD2. Germline values: CDR1 LNHDA, CDR2 SQIVND (reference sequence). The ends lost 5 bases at V and 3 bases at J; junction bases unmatched: 10. The CDR3 is made up of 15 amino acids. Here the CDR3 DNA reads TGTGCCAGTAGTGAGGGGTTGACTAGCATCTACGAGCAGTACTTC. It specifies CASSEGLTSIYEQYF.

To note about this clone: Sequence at one end of the junction differs from germline and may be a read error. The chain carries TRBV3-1 (or the pseudogene TRBV3-2) and TRBJ2-1; the match to TRBD2 covers 8 bases. The germline V gene encodes CDR1 LGHDT and CDR2 YNNKEL (reference sequence). This CDR3 has 18 amino acids. The DNA of the CDR3 is TGTGCCAGCAGCCAAGATCACGAGCGGGGGTACTCCTCCAATGAGCAGTTCTTC. Amino acid sequence: CASSQDHERGYSSNEQFF.

This clone has a single count. The J gene is TRBJ1-1, the V gene TRBV4-2; D possibly corresponds to TRBD1 (6 bases). There are 13 residues in the CDR3. The V end was cut by 3 bases, the J end by 1 base, with 6 bases between. The germline gives CDR1 LGHNA, CDR2 YNFKEQ. The CDR3 sequence is CASSQDRNTEAFF. The CDR3 DNA follows: TGTGCCAGCAGCCAGGACAGGAACACTGAAGCTTTCTTT.

The chain combines TRBV7-9 with TRBJ1-2, with D uncertain. The CDR3 contains 15 residues. In germline, CDR1 is SEHNR, CDR2 FQNEAQ (reference sequence). Between the trimmed V and J ends, which lost 0 bases and 8 bases, there was a span of 16 bases. In nucleotides, the CDR3 is TGTGCCAGCAGCTTAGCCGACATCACCTCCAGGGGCTACACCTTC. Translating it yields CASSLADITSRGYTF.

The chain joins TRBV5-1 to TRBJ2-2, with 7 bases identical to TRBD1. Germline assignment: CDR1 SGHRS and CDR2 YFSETQ. Unmatched junction bases numbered 12, after V lost 4 bases and J lost 0 bases. CDR3 size: 18 residues. Written as DNA, the CDR3 is TGCGCCAGCAGCGTTAGACAGGGAAAACCTACGAACACCGGGGAGCTGTTTTTT. Amino acid sequence: CASSVRQGKPTNTGELFF.

This CDR3 reads CASSPGTHHSYGYTF. CDR3 bases: TGTGCCAGCAGCCCGGGGACTCATCATAGTTATGGCTACACCTTC. The chain uses TRBV7-8 and TRBJ1-2; possible D gene TRBD1, 5 bases. From germline, CDR1 is SGHVS and CDR2 FQNEAQ. The CDR3 totals 15 residues. V lost 5 bases and J 5 bases, leaving 18 bases between the germline ends.

The chain employs TRBV19 and TRBJ1-4; TRBD1 agrees at 8 bases. With V trimmed by 5 bases and J by 8 bases, 7 bases remained unmatched. Germline V CDR1 and CDR2: LNHDA, SQIVND (reference sequence). The CDR3 sequence is 14 residues long. The CDR3 nucleotides are TGTGCCAGTAGTTCCAGGGGGCGGCAGGAAAAACTGTTTTTT. Protein: CASSSRGRQEKLFF.

The rearrangement uses TRBV4-1 and TRBJ1-2; 7 bases match TRBD1. The length of the CDR3 is 16 residues. V was pared by 2 bases and J by 4 bases, with 10 bases of the junction left unmatched. Per the germline V gene, CDR1 is MGHRA and CDR2 is YSYEKL. The CDR3 DNA sequence: TGCGCCAGCAGCCAAAGCGCGACAGGGTTGATCTATGGCTACACCTTC. Amino acids: CASSQSATGLIYGYTF.

This clone was found once. V is TRBV5-4 and J is TRBJ2-1, with D maybe TRBD2 (7 bases). Germline loops: CDR1 SGHNT, CDR2 YYREEE (reference sequence). Trimming took 4 bases from V and 8 from J, leaving 22 bases between them. This CDR3 spans 16 amino acids. The CDR3 is CASSRGSGKPGDEQFF. CDR3 nucleotide sequence: TGTGCCAGCAGCCGGGGGAGCGGGAAGCCAGGGGATGAGCAGTTCTTC.

This clone was recorded only once. The gene calls are TRBV30 and TRBJ1-1; D remains unclear. Trimming pared 2 bases from V and 2 bases from J, leaving 9 bases between. This CDR3 spans 13 amino acids. Germline V CDR1 and CDR2: GTSNPN, SVGIG (reference sequence). CDR3 loop: CAWSNKRNTEAFF. CDR3 DNA sequence: TGTGCCTGGAGTAACAAAAGAAACACTGAAGCTTTCTTT.

V is TRBV9 and J is TRBJ2-7; D gene uncertain. Trimming shortened V by 4 bases and J by 1 base, and 18 bases separated the two germline ends. Germline V gives CDR1 SGDLS, CDR2 YYNGEE. This CDR3 comprises 16 residues. In nucleotides, the CDR3 is TGTGCCAGCAGCCCGTACGACCCGGGTCAGTCCTACGAGCAGTACTTC. Residues: CASSPYDPGQSYEQYF.

J is TRBJ2-1 and V is TRBV15, with D perhaps matching TRBD1 or TRBD2 (5 bases each). The CDR3 loop spans 16 amino acids. V was pared by 0 bases and J by 2 bases, with 11 bases between. Germline V gene data show CDR1 as LNHNV and CDR2 as YYDKDF (reference sequence). The CDR3 sequence is CATSRDKRDPYNEQFF. CDR3 nucleotide sequence: TGTGCCACCAGCAGAGATAAGAGGGACCCCTACAATGAGCAGTTCTTC.

J is TRBJ1-1 and V is TRBV2, with 9 bases aligning to TRBD1. V lost 2 bases to trimming and J lost 7 bases; unmatched junction nucleotides: 8. CDR1 and CDR2 from the germline V gene are SNHLY and FYNNEI. This CDR3 comprises 15 residues. The DNA for the CDR3 is TGTGCCAGCAGTGAACAGGGACAGGGTGAGGGTGAAGCTTTCTTT. This encodes CASSEQGQGEGEAFF. Variable domain in full (rest from reference TRBV2 and TRBJ1-1): EPEVTQTPSHQVTQMGQEVILRCVPISNHLYFYWYRQILGQKVEFLVSFYNNEISEKSEIFDDQFSVERPDGSNFTLKIRSTKLEDSAMYFCASSEQGQGEGEAFFGQGTRLTVV.

The V and J genes are TRBV2 and TRBJ2-7; D gene ambiguous. This CDR3 has 13 amino acids. Trimming stripped 4 bases from V and 2 bases from J, with 9 bases between. The germline V gene has CDR1 SNHLY and CDR2 FYNNEI. CDR3 region: CASSAGDTYEQYF. The DNA for the CDR3 is TGTGCCAGCAGTGCAGGAGACACCTACGAGCAGTACTTC.

The chain has TRBV6-5 and TRBJ1-1; D uncertain. Trimming shortened V by 4 bases and J by 0 bases, and 9 bases separated the two germline ends. The germline CDR1 and CDR2 sequences are MNHEY and SVGAGI. The CDR3 totals 14 residues. CDR3 bases: TGTGCCAGCAGTTTCACGGAATTGAACACTGAAGCTTTCTTT. This encodes CASSFTELNTEAFF.

The chain uses TRBV7-9 and TRBJ1-2; D is unresolved. From germline, CDR1 is SEHNR and CDR2 FQNEAQ (reference sequence). The CDR3 is 15 residues long. The ends were cut back, 5 bases at V and 4 bases at J, with 17 bases in the middle. The CDR3 sequence: CASSPGRRWSYGYTF. CDR3 DNA: TGTGCCAGCAGCCCCGGCAGGCGCTGGTCCTATGGCTACACCTTC.

The chain has TRBV5-5 and TRBJ1-2; D possibly corresponds to TRBD1 (5 bases). Germline-derived CDR1 and CDR2 are SGHKS and YYEKEE (reference sequence). This CDR3 has 15 amino acids. V was clipped by 3 bases and J by 2 bases, with 14 bases between them. In nucleotides, the CDR3 is TGTGCCAGCAGCTCCCCTTCGTGGGGGAACTATGGCTACACCTTC. This sequence encodes CASSSPSWGNYGYTF.

This clone has only a few counts. The rearrangement links TRBV28 to TRBJ2-1, with D possibly being TRBD1 (6 bases). Germline V gene sequence: CDR1 MDHEN, CDR2 SYDVKM. Trimming removed 4 bases from V and 14 bases from J, with 15 bases in between. This CDR3 has 12 residues. The CDR3 here is CASSSRGRGKFF. CDR3 nucleotides: TGTGCCAGCAGTTCCAGGGGAAGGGGGAAGTTCTTC.

The chain links TRBV7-6 to TRBJ1-1; D not resolved. The germline V and J ends were trimmed by 5 bases and 4 bases, with 5 bases remaining between them. The CDR3 length is 11 residues. CDR1 and CDR2 from the germline V gene are SGHVS and FNYEAQ. CDR3 residues: CASSPATEAFF. CDR3 nucleotides: TGTGCCAGCAGCCCGGCCACTGAAGCTTTCTTT.

The J gene is TRBJ2-1, the V gene TRBV28, with D perhaps matching TRBD2 (6 bases). Per the germline V gene, CDR1 is MDHEN and CDR2 is SYDVKM. V gave up 6 bases and J gave up 6 bases, with 15 bases separating them. The CDR3 is 14 residues long. CDR3 amino acids: CASRPYAGGNEQFF. The CDR3 DNA follows: TGTGCCAGCAGACCCTACGCCGGGGGCAATGAGCAGTTCTTC.

This rearrangement joins TRBV6-1 to TRBJ1-5; the D is unclear. The CDR3 is 16 residues long. Trimming shortened V by 2 bases and J by 0 bases, and 11 bases separated the two germline ends. Germline assignment: CDR1 MNHNS and CDR2 SASEGT. This CDR3 reads CASSEKPVNSNQPQHF. For the CDR3, the DNA is TGTGCCAGCAGTGAAAAACCGGTAAATAGCAATCAGCCCCAGCATTTT.

This clone was detected once. The chain uses TRBV12-3 or TRBV12-4 and TRBJ1-4; the D is unclear. The length of the CDR3 is 13 residues. Trimming stripped 3 bases from V and 8 bases from J, with 10 bases between. CDR3 in amino acids: CASSFLTSEKLFF. The CDR3 region has the DNA TGTGCCAGCAGTTTCTTGACCAGCGAAAAACTGTTTTTT.